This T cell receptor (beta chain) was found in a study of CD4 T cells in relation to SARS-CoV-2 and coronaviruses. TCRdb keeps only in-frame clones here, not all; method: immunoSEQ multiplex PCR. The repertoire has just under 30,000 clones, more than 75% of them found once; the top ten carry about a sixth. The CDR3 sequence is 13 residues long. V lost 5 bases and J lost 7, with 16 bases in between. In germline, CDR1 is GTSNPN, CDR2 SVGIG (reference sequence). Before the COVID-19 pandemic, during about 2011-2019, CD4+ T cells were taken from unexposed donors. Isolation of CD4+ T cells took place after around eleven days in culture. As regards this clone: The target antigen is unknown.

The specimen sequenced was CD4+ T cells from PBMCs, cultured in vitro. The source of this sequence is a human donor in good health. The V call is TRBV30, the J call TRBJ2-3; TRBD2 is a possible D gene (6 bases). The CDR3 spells CAWSPSVRNTQYF. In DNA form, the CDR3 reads TGTGCCTGGTCCCCTAGCGTGAGAAATACGCAGTATTTT.